The rows below give T cell receptor beta chains drawn from one sample of a study of human T cells and chemical hapten exposure. One entry per CDR3 protein, called by TCRdb with MiXCR from the RACE reads. The sample contains about 69,000 distinct CDR3 sequences, 25% to 40% of which appear only once. The sequences come from whole blood, collected in connection with sensitization to the hapten diphenylcyclopropenone (DPC). These receptor sequences come from a man aged 35 to 55 with alopecia areata. Some clones in this sample may be carry-over from other donors' samples. The CDR3 runs from the conserved cysteine through the conserved F or W. D genes are given only for firm matches. Clone size is given for some rows only: seen once, a few or many times, or a class if the clone is expanded.

v_gene: TRBV12-3/TRBV12-4
abundance: .
j_gene: TRBJ1-2
d_gene: TRBD1
CDR3nt: TGTGCCAGCAGATTGGGACAGGGTTATGGCTACACCTTC
CDR3aa: CASRLGQGYGYTF

v_gene: TRBV6-5
abundance: .
j_gene: TRBJ1-4
d_gene: .
CDR3nt: TGTGCCAGCAGTTACTCCTTAGGAGGGGCGAGTGAAAAACTGTTTTTT
CDR3aa: CASSYSLGGASEKLFF

v_gene: TRBV29-1
abundance: few
j_gene: TRBJ2-1
d_gene: .
CDR3nt: TGCAGCGTTGAACGGAACGGGAGAGTAGATGAGCAGTTCTTC
CDR3aa: CSVERNGRVDEQFF

v_gene: TRBV20-1
abundance: .
j_gene: TRBJ2-3
d_gene: TRBD2
CDR3nt: TGCAGTGCTGGAGCCCTAGCGGCCGGCACAGATACGCAGTATTTT
CDR3aa: CSAGALAAGTDTQYF

v_gene: TRBV7-9
abundance: few
j_gene: TRBJ1-3
d_gene: .
CDR3nt: TGTGCCAGCAGCCCCTCCAATCCGAGCTCTGGAAACACCATATATTTT
CDR3aa: CASSPSNPSSGNTIYF

v_gene: TRBV6-1
abundance: many
j_gene: TRBJ2-7
d_gene: TRBD2
CDR3nt: TGTGCCACCGATCTAGCGGCACTGATTTACGAGCAGTACTTC
CDR3aa: CATDLAALIYEQYF

v_gene: TRBV29-1
abundance: few
j_gene: TRBJ1-5
d_gene: .
CDR3nt: TGCAGCGCCGGGTCCGACCCAGGTCAGCCCCAGCATTTT
CDR3aa: CSAGSDPGQPQHF

v_gene: TRBV20-1
abundance: few
j_gene: TRBJ2-7
d_gene: TRBD1
CDR3nt: TGCAGTGCTAGAGATCCGGGACAGTCTTTCTACGAGCAGTACTTC
CDR3aa: CSARDPGQSFYEQYF

v_gene: TRBV6-5
abundance: .
j_gene: TRBJ2-7
d_gene: .
CDR3nt: TGTGCCAGCAGCCCCGCGAAGGGCAGGGGTCATTCCTACGAGCAGTACTTC
CDR3aa: CASSPAKGRGHSYEQYF

v_gene: TRBV9
abundance: few
j_gene: TRBJ1-1
d_gene: TRBD1
CDR3nt: TGTGCCAGCAGCGGGCGGGACAGTATGAACACTGAAGCTTTCTTT
CDR3aa: CASSGRDSMNTEAFF

v_gene: TRBV28
abundance: few
j_gene: TRBJ2-7
d_gene: TRBD1
CDR3nt: TGTGCCAGCAGTTCGACCGGGACAGCTCACTACGAGCAGTACTTC
CDR3aa: CASSSTGTAHYEQYF

v_gene: TRBV12-3/TRBV12-4
abundance: few
j_gene: TRBJ2-2
d_gene: .
CDR3nt: TGTGCCAGCAGTTTAACCTACACCGGGGAGCTGTTTTTT
CDR3aa: CASSLTYTGELFF

v_gene: TRBV6-1
abundance: .
j_gene: TRBJ2-1
d_gene: .
CDR3nt: TGTGCCAGCAGTGAACCACATAGCGGAGACAATGAGCAGTTCTTC
CDR3aa: CASSEPHSGDNEQFF

v_gene: TRBV5-1
abundance: .
j_gene: TRBJ2-5
d_gene: TRBD1
CDR3nt: TGCGCCAGCAGGACAGGGAGTATCCAAGAGACCCAGTACTTC
CDR3aa: CASRTGSIQETQYF

v_gene: TRBV7-2
abundance: .
j_gene: TRBJ2-3
d_gene: .
CDR3nt: TGTGCCAGCAGCTCGTCCCCAGATACGCAGTATTTT
CDR3aa: CASSSSPDTQYF

v_gene: TRBV5-1
abundance: .
j_gene: TRBJ2-1
d_gene: TRBD1
CDR3nt: TGCGCCAGCAGCTGGGGCGGGACAGGAAGAAATGAGCAGTTCTTC
CDR3aa: CASSWGGTGRNEQFF

v_gene: TRBV12-3/TRBV12-4
abundance: .
j_gene: TRBJ1-1
d_gene: .
CDR3nt: TGTGCCAGCAGTTTTGACAGGGAAGCTTTCTTT
CDR3aa: CASSFDREAFF

v_gene: TRBV5-1
abundance: medium-sized
j_gene: TRBJ2-1
d_gene: TRBD2
CDR3nt: TGCGCCAGCAGCTTGGCAGCGGGATCCAATGAGCAGTTCTTC
CDR3aa: CASSLAAGSNEQFF

v_gene: TRBV15
abundance: once
j_gene: TRBJ2-7
d_gene: TRBD2
CDR3nt: TGTGCCACCAGCAGAGATTCAGCTAGCGGCGGGCAGTACTTC
CDR3aa: CATSRDSASGGQYF

v_gene: TRBV20-1
abundance: .
j_gene: TRBJ1-1
d_gene: .
CDR3nt: TGCAGTGCTAGGGACACTGAAGCTTTCTTT
CDR3aa: CSARDTEAFF

v_gene: TRBV12-3/TRBV12-4
abundance: few
j_gene: TRBJ1-2
d_gene: TRBD1
CDR3nt: TGTGCCAGCAGTTTGGGGAGGACAGGGGGATATGGCTACACCTTC
CDR3aa: CASSLGRTGGYGYTF

v_gene: TRBV11-2
abundance: .
j_gene: TRBJ2-2
d_gene: .
CDR3nt: TGTGCCAGCAGCTTAGGGCTTCCCCTGCTCACCGGGGAGCTGTTTTTT
CDR3aa: CASSLGLPLLTGELFF